This TCR beta chain was documented in a study of blood T cell repertoires in COVID-19. Study as a whole: T cells, B-cell-depleted T cells, or PBMCs provided the cDNA or gDNA that served as material.

Authors' data handling: Nucleated cell counts were estimated from reference gene primer amplification. Measured with immunoSEQ multiplex PCR; TCRdb has only the in-frame clones, and not every one. V and J calls and clone size are those listed in that table; D and trimming were worked out from the DNA. Of more than 200,000 clones listed, around 86% are singletons. Study members were between roughly 18 and 100 years old and lived in approximately 25 US regions. V was pared by 4 bases and J by 3 bases, with 16 bases between. The CDR3 loop spans 16 amino acids. In germline, CDR1 is WNHNN, CDR2 SYGVQD (reference sequence).

The specimen was PBMCs or T cells enriched from blood (not recorded which). The TCR was taken from a man younger than 40 in a cohort exposed to, infected with or recovered from COVID-19 (not recorded which). The rearrangement links TRBV10-1 to TRBJ2-1; tentatively, D is TRBD2 (6 bases). The CDR3 is CASSGSGRLLYNEQFF. CDR3 in DNA: TGCGCCAGCAGTGGATCAGGGAGGCTCCTCTACAATGAGCAGTTCTTC.